Presented here are 6 T cell receptor beta chains from one specimen sequenced in a study of response to subunit inactivated influenza vaccine. A single record per CDR3 protein comes from TCRdb applying MiXCR to the RT-PCR reads. The sample lists about 540,000 distinct CDR3 sequences, approximately 24% seen once, with approximately 2.9% in the top ten. These data also formed part of another study, on T cells expressing NK-cell markers. In that study: 5'RACE template switching with UMIs produced the TCR beta cDNA.

The sample here was CD4+ T cells sorted from PBMCs, taken about 12 days after vaccination. The receptors were gathered from a man between 45 and 60 years old who received an inactivated influenza vaccine.

The J gene is TRBJ2-7, the V gene TRBV20-1; TRBD2 matches 14 bases. Germline V gene sequence: CDR1 DFQATT, CDR2 SNEGSKA (reference sequence). This CDR3 comprises 16 residues. V shed 1 base and J 4 bases; nucleotides not matched to a gene: 6. The CDR3: CSARAGLAGGIYEQYF. The CDR3 DNA reads as TGCAGTGCTAGAGCTGGACTAGCGGGAGGTATTTACGAGCAGTACTTC.

The J gene is TRBJ2-2, the V gene TRBV11-2; 9 bases match TRBD2. CDR1 and CDR2 from the germline V gene are SGHAT and FQNNGV. This CDR3 has 16 amino acids. V dropped 5 bases and J dropped 2; count of bases not matched to a gene: 6. The CDR3 DNA follows: TGTGCCAGCAGCCCCCCTAGCGGGAAAAACACCGGGGAGCTGTTTTTT. Translating it yields CASSPPSGKNTGELFF.

This clonotype turned up a few times. The rearrangement links TRBV12-3 or TRBV12-4 to TRBJ2-3, with 8 bases aligning to TRBD1. J gave up 3 bases and V 5 bases, and 4 bases lay outside the gene matches. The CDR3 length is 14 residues. The CDR3 nucleotides are TGTGCCAGCAGTCACCGGACAGGGACAGATACGCAGTATTTT. Translation: CASSHRTGTDTQYF.

V gene TRBV7-3 combines with J gene TRBJ2-1; 7 bases match TRBD2. V was clipped by 4 bases and J by 2 bases; unmatched bases: 8. CDR3 length equals 16 residues. Germline assignment: CDR1 SGHTA and CDR2 FQGTGA. CDR3: CASSSLLTSTYNEQFF. In DNA form, the CDR3 reads TGTGCCAGCAGCTCCCTTCTGACTAGCACCTACAATGAGCAGTTCTTC.

This clonotype turned up a few times. The V and J genes are TRBV28 and TRBJ2-7; either TRBD1 or TRBD2 may supply D (5 bases each). The CDR3 has 12 amino acids. V gave up 8 bases and J gave up 3 bases, with 11 bases separating them. In germline, CDR1 is MDHEN, CDR2 SYDVKM. The DNA for the CDR3 is TGTGCCAGCGGGAGACAGAACTACGAGCAGTACTTC. Its translation is CASGRQNYEQYF.

The genes are TRBV20-1 and TRBJ1-2, with TRBD1 as a possible D gene (6 bases). This CDR3 is built from 11 residues. Germline CDR1 DFQATT, CDR2 SNEGSKA (reference sequence). V gave up 7 bases and J gave up 8 bases, with 14 bases separating them. For the CDR3, the DNA is TGCAGTGTTAAGGGGGTCGGGGGCTACACCTTC. This translates into CSVKGVGGYTF.